These T cell receptor beta chains were read from a single sample in a study of T cell changes during pregnancy in multiple sclerosis. This table comes from immunoSEQ multiplex PCR, and its TCRdb copy is limited to in-frame clones, with some not included. This table holds about 22,000 clones, 91% found once. The sample consisted of CD4+ T cells from peripheral blood mononuclear cells, taken after pregnancy. Every receptor here comes from a female donor in good health, enrolled as a control in a pregnancy study. Each CDR3 is given with its conserved first and last residue. The D gene is left open where the match is weak. Clone size, where shown, is once, few, many, or a class for clones that have expanded.

v_call	cdr3_length	j_call	clone_size	d_call	cdr3_aa	cdr3_nt
TRBV28	17	TRBJ2-4	NA	TRBD2	CASSLPASGNTKNIQYF	TGTGCCAGCAGTTTACCCGCTAGCGGGAATACCAAAAACATTCAGTACTTC
TRBV6-5	13	TRBJ2-7	NA	TRBD1	CASGRDRVYEQYF	TGTGCCAGCGGCCGGGACAGAGTATACGAGCAGTACTTC
TRBV30	13	TRBJ2-7	NA	NA	CASSQGSSYEQYF	TGTGCCTCATCTCAGGGAAGCTCCTACGAGCAGTACTTC
TRBV28	11	TRBJ1-1	few	NA	CASSSPAGAFF	TGTGCCAGCAGTTCCCCGGCGGGTGCTTTCTTT
TRBV2	15	TRBJ2-5	NA	TRBD1	CASREMTGNQETQYF	TGTGCCAGCAGGGAGATGACAGGGAACCAAGAGACCCAGTACTTC
TRBV30	14	TRBJ1-2	NA	TRBD1	CAWSVMGQGNGYTF	TGTGCCTGGAGTGTAATGGGACAGGGGAATGGCTACACCTTC
TRBV6-5	13	TRBJ2-4	NA	NA	CASSRYEANIQYF	TGTGCCAGCAGCCGCTATGAGGCAAACATTCAGTACTTC
TRBV6-5	13	TRBJ1-1	NA	NA	CASSPPGNTEAFF	TGTGCCAGCAGCCCTCCAGGGAACACTGAAGCTTTCTTT
TRBV7-7	16	TRBJ2-5	NA	NA	CASSSASASGPGTQYF	TGTGCTAGCAGCTCAGCCTCAGCGAGTGGTCCGGGGACCCAGTACTTC
TRBV30	14	TRBJ2-3	NA	NA	CAWSVLAPPYTQYF	TGTGCCTGGAGTGTACTAGCCCCACCGTATACGCAGTATTTT
TRBV5-8	14	TRBJ2-1	NA	TRBD2	CASSPRGIYNEQFF	TGTGCCAGCAGCCCGCGGGGGATTTACAATGAGCAGTTCTTC
TRBV18	15	TRBJ1-6	NA	NA	CASSPTGGLGSPLHF	TGTGCCAGCTCACCAACCGGGGGGCTTGGTTCACCCCTCCACTTT
TRBV4-3	15	TRBJ2-3	NA	NA	CASSQAVQATDTQYF	TGCGCCAGCAGCCAAGCGGTACAGGCCACAGATACGCAGTATTTT
TRBV10-3	16	TRBJ2-1	NA	TRBD2	CAIRGTSGEAYNEQFF	TGTGCCATCAGGGGGACTAGCGGGGAGGCCTACAATGAGCAGTTCTTC
TRBV19	14	TRBJ1-2	NA	NA	CASSAPAEGYGYTF	TGTGCCAGTAGTGCCCCGGCCGAGGGCTATGGCTACACCTTC
TRBV19	14	TRBJ2-5	NA	NA	CASSQGGYTETQYF	TGTGCCAGTAGTCAGGGTGGCTATACAGAGACCCAGTACTTC
TRBV7-9	15	TRBJ2-7	NA	TRBD2	CASSFGEREGYEQYF	TGTGCCAGCAGCTTTGGGGAGCGGGAGGGTTACGAGCAGTACTTC
TRBV29-1	14	TRBJ1-4	NA	NA	CSAAKTGTREKLFF	TGCAGCGCTGCCAAAACCGGGACACGCGAAAAACTGTTTTTT
TRBV5-1	18	TRBJ2-7	NA	TRBD2	CASSTGGGSGRGSYEQYF	TGCGCCAGCAGCACCGGCGGGGGGAGCGGGAGAGGCTCCTACGAGCAGTACTTC
TRBV5-1	15	TRBJ2-3	once	NA	CASRLQRLGTDTQYF	TGCGCCAGCAGACTCCAGCGTCTCGGCACAGATACGCAGTATTTT
TRBV6-1	15	TRBJ1-2	NA	TRBD1	CASSEDPTGGYGYTF	TGTGCCAGCAGTGAAGACCCTACAGGGGGCTACGGCTACACCTTC
TRBV5-4	14	TRBJ2-1	once	NA	CASSLVATYNEQFF	TGTGCCAGCAGCTTGGTTGCTACCTACAATGAGCAGTTCTTC
TRBV11-2	16	TRBJ2-7	NA	TRBD2	CASSSLRSGVRDEQYF	TGTGCCAGCAGCTCCCTTCGGAGCGGGGTTCGGGACGAGCAGTACTTC
TRBV7-3	14	TRBJ1-1	NA	NA	CASSLKAGGTEAFF	TGTGCCAGCAGCTTAAAGGCTGGAGGAACTGAAGCTTTCTTT
TRBV2	13	TRBJ2-3	NA	NA	CASSEPGPDTQYF	TGTGCCAGCAGTGAACCGGGTCCAGATACGCAGTATTTT
TRBV30	14	TRBJ2-3	NA	NA	CAWSVTGYTDTQYF	TGTGCCTGGAGTGTAACAGGTTACACAGATACGCAGTATTTT
TRBV18	13	TRBJ1-2	NA	NA	CASSPDSNYGYTF	TGTGCCAGCTCACCAGACAGTAACTATGGCTACACCTTC
TRBV19	15	TRBJ2-7	NA	TRBD1	CASSAQGASSYEQYF	TGTGCCAGTAGTGCACAGGGGGCGAGCTCCTACGAGCAGTACTTC
TRBV29-1	13	TRBJ2-3	NA	NA	CSVTRGGGDTQYF	TGCAGCGTGACGAGGGGGGGTGGAGATACGCAGTATTTT
TRBV6-1	15	TRBJ1-2	few	NA	CASSEAFDSLYGYTF	TGTGCCAGCAGTGAAGCTTTCGACAGCCTCTATGGCTACACCTTC
TRBV28	15	TRBJ2-7	NA	TRBD1	CASNDPGQGIYEQYF	TGTGCCAGCAATGACCCGGGACAGGGGATCTACGAGCAGTACTTC
TRBV6-6	12	TRBJ2-1	NA	NA	CASSPQDNEQFF	TGTGCCAGCAGTCCACAAGACAATGAGCAGTTCTTC
TRBV28	18	TRBJ2-1	NA	TRBD2	CASSRGIGGLAGDNEQFF	TGTGCCAGCAGTCGTGGAATTGGAGGACTAGCGGGCGACAATGAGCAGTTCTTC
TRBV2	14	TRBJ1-5	NA	NA	CASTTGIRNQPQHF	TGTGCCAGTACCACAGGTATTCGCAATCAGCCCCAGCATTTT
TRBV6-5	14	TRBJ1-2	NA	TRBD1	CASNSHRGGYGYTF	TGTGCCAGCAACTCACACAGGGGTGGCTATGGCTACACCTTC
TRBV29-1	14	TRBJ2-3	NA	NA	CSVRGGGSLDTQYF	TGCAGCGTCCGAGGGGGGGGCAGTTTGGATACGCAGTATTTT
TRBV9	17	TRBJ2-1	NA	TRBD2	CASSLQTGPAGGREQFF	TGTGCCAGCAGCTTACAGACGGGGCCAGCGGGAGGTCGCGAGCAGTTCTTC
TRBV11-2	11	TRBJ2-7	NA	NA	CASSLGLVKYF	TGTGCCAGCAGCTTAGGCCTAGTCAAATACTTC
TRBV19	13	TRBJ2-5	NA	NA	CASRPHFAETQYF	TGTGCCAGTAGACCCCACTTCGCGGAGACCCAGTACTTC
TRBV6-1	17	TRBJ1-6	NA	TRBD1	CASSEVWRGQGNSPLHF	TGTGCCAGCAGTGAAGTCTGGCGGGGACAGGGGAATTCACCCCTCCACTTT
TRBV5-1	17	TRBJ2-1	NA	NA	CASSSTPGGAAYNEQFF	TGCGCCAGCAGCTCTACCCCAGGAGGTGCGGCCTACAATGAGCAGTTCTTC
TRBV20-1	10	TRBJ2-1	once	NA	CSASPGEQFF	TGCAGTGCTAGTCCGGGTGAGCAGTTCTTC
TRBV6-1	14	TRBJ2-3	once	NA	CASSDLGSTDTQYF	TGTGCCAGCAGTGATCTTGGCTCCACAGATACGCAGTATTTT
TRBV6-5	15	TRBJ1-6	NA	NA	CASSYKQGGDSPLHF	TGTGCCAGCAGTTACAAACAGGGAGGGGATTCACCCCTCCACTTT
TRBV28	14	TRBJ1-4	NA	NA	CASTLGGRDEKLFF	TGTGCCAGCACCCTGGGGGGGAGGGATGAAAAACTGTTTTTT
TRBV6-5	15	TRBJ1-5	NA	TRBD1	CASSPTGAHNQPQHF	TGTGCCAGCAGCCCGACAGGGGCCCACAATCAGCCCCAGCATTTT
TRBV7-9	16	TRBJ2-7	NA	TRBD1	CASSLGLHRGEREQYF	TGTGCCAGCAGCTTAGGGCTCCACAGGGGTGAGCGCGAGCAGTACTTC
TRBV19	18	TRBJ2-3	NA	TRBD2	CASSTSWPSGPSTDTQYF	TGTGCCAGTAGTACCTCCTGGCCTAGCGGGCCTAGCACAGATACGCAGTATTTT
TRBV10-3	15	TRBJ1-2	NA	NA	CAIRATIVTGNGYTF	TGTGCCATCAGGGCGACTATAGTTACAGGGAACGGCTACACCTTC
TRBV4-2	17	TRBJ1-3	NA	TRBD1	CASSQELARDRGYTIYF	TGTGCCAGCAGCCAAGAGTTGGCGAGGGACAGGGGTTACACCATATATTTT
TRBV27	18	TRBJ1-4	once	TRBD1	CASSLLAEGAPTNEKLFF	TGTGCCAGCAGTCTCCTGGCTGAGGGGGCGCCCACTAATGAAAAACTGTTTTTT
TRBV6-1	14	TRBJ2-5	NA	TRBD2	CASSEGGTRETQYF	TGTGCCAGCAGTGAAGGAGGGACTAGAGAGACCCAGTACTTC
TRBV15	19	TRBJ1-2	NA	NA	CATKIALNAAGERKGGYTF	TGTGCCACCAAAATAGCGTTGAACGCCGCGGGGGAAAGAAAGGGTGGCTACACCTTC
TRBV11-1	15	TRBJ2-7	NA	NA	CASSSYTGFTYEQYF	TGTGCCAGCAGCTCATATACAGGGTTTACCTACGAGCAGTACTTC
TRBV20-1	11	TRBJ2-3	NA	NA	CSALVQDTQYF	TGCAGTGCTTTAGTGCAAGATACGCAGTATTTT
TRBV4-3	14	TRBJ1-2	NA	NA	CASSQEGQGYGYTF	TGCGCCAGCAGCCAAGAAGGGCAGGGATATGGCTACACCTTC
TRBV11-3	16	TRBJ2-3	NA	TRBD2	CASSPGTSGFTDTQYF	TGTGCCAGCAGCCCCGGGACTAGCGGCTTCACAGATACGCAGTATTTT
TRBV19	13	TRBJ1-1	NA	NA	CASSNWANTEAFF	TGTGCCAGTAGTAATTGGGCGAACACTGAAGCTTTCTTT
TRBV29-1	12	TRBJ1-1	NA	NA	CSVVTSIAEAFF	TGCAGCGTGGTTACAAGTATCGCTGAAGCTTTCTTT
TRBV27	13	TRBJ2-7	NA	NA	CASRGHLKGYEYF	TGTGCCAGTCGGGGACATTTGAAGGGGTATGAGTACTTC